This T cell receptor (beta chain) originates from a study of shared clonotypes between healthy human individuals (dated by TCRdb to about 2020). Turning to the overall study: A couple of women and a few men aged 18 to 49 years were included in the cohort. Leukapheresis yielded between about 0.9 and 8.9 billion PBMCs per donor. For each donor, CD4 naive and CD4 memory were each run on three plates, CD8 naive on two plates, and CD8 memory on one plate. To increase sequencing depth and limit assay-specific biases, TCR repertoire library preparation and sequencing were carried out by different laboratories using diverse techniques. The study deeply sequenced blood TCR repertoires of about 5 healthy adults to estimate repertoire size and the extent of clonotype sharing between individuals. Study-wide conclusions, independent of this receptor: Incomplete sequencing was indicated by rarefaction of sorted-subset datasets, despite the large sequencing depth. Sampling was restricted to blood, and TCR repertoires in tissue are likely to differ from TCR repertoires in blood. When four donors were compared, the shared fraction of clonotypes was around 5.1% for naive CD4, around 3.5% for naive CD8, roughly 2.5% for memory CD4, and about 0.36% for memory CD8. Clonotypes shared by all four sorted-subset donors showed higher generation probabilities than non-shared clonotypes. Pairwise subsampling indicated that sequencing depth was expected to affect the degree of clonotype sharing among donors. The small number of donors limited the genetic and exposure-history diversity represented. Naive subsets generally had larger estimated clonotype richness than memory subsets.

The donors were healthy, HIV-negative adults with no recently reported acute infections or vaccinations. Only Caucasian adults living in Nashville, Tennessee, USA were represented among the donors. CD4+ T cells were enriched through magnetic negative selection, after which naive cells were positively selected on CD45RA and the remaining negative fraction served as the memory subset. Blood was collected by leukapheresis, and PBMCs were isolated by Ficoll-Histopaque density gradient centrifugation and then cryopreserved in liquid nitrogen vapor phase. Analytical flow cytometry was used to check the purity and quantity of each magnetically sorted T cell population. Genomic DNA was isolated from each sorted fraction and quantified by UV absorbance on a Nanodrop 2000c. Using the deep immunoSEQ assay, multiplex PCR amplified TCR CDR3 regions from genomic DNA. Extracted genomic DNA from each cell subset was distributed evenly across all wells of several immunoSEQ 96-well plates, and each plate was treated as a replicate. For sorted subsets, around 200 ng genomic DNA, equal to 30,000 to 35,000 T cell genomes, was loaded into each replicate PCR. Purified libraries were measured with a Qubit 3.0 fluorometer, size-checked on a Bioanalyzer 2100, and measured again with the KAPA Library Quantification kit. A separate single-read 150-cycle Illumina NextSeq 550 flow cell was used to sequence each immunoSEQ 96-well plate. The study's own analysis went as follows. The immunoSEQ output contained only junctional sequences without quality scores, so filtering could not match that applied to full-length reads. Sequences were annotated with PyIR, a Python wrapper for IgBLAST v1.9, using IMGT germline references to assign V/J genes and CDR3. Reads were filtered out if the reads had weak V/J assignments (E-value above 1e-6), no CDR3, stop codons, out-of-frame junctions, or ambiguous translated residues. V3J clonotypes were defined as sequences sharing an identical inferred V gene, J gene, and CDR3 amino acid sequence. Percentage overlap between repertoires was computed as shared unique clonotypes divided by the size of the smaller repertoire. RTK rarefaction, the Chao1 estimator, and Recon v2.1 estimates of unobserved clonotypes were used to assess repertoire richness. Generation probabilities were computed with OLGA for all TCRbeta clonotypes obtained by the gDNA method from several donors. This immuneACCESS table, as held by TCRdb, lists in-frame sequences with V and J called but not all clones. Of the missing ones, under half trace to an unresolved V gene in checked studies; the others have no known cause. D and trimming were read from the DNA, whereas the V and J calls and clone size are those reported in that table. In all, the sample holds about 1.1 million clones, and roughly 80% of those were seen once. The ten biggest clones cover 0.89% of the sample.

As encoded in the germline V gene, CDR1 is MDHEN while CDR2 is SYDVKM. The CDR3 measures 15 amino acids from cysteine to phenylalanine. The CDR3 DNA has 45 bases and is translated from base 1. A distance of 17 bases separates the germline ends of V and J, which lose 3 bases and 6 bases respectively. Only a few counts were recorded for this clone. The clone's antigen remains unknown. No base-level quality is on record; no much larger clone is a single base apart. Material: memory CD4+ T cells from PBMCs. Read against the paper, the sample's cell subset or site label means: CD45RA-negative fraction. This TCR derives from a man between 18 and 29 years old in good health. Some clones in this sample may be carry-over from other donors' samples. Recombination linked TRBV28 to TRBJ1-2; TRBD1 is possibly the D segment (5 matching bases). CDR3 loop: CASSFQGRGSNGYTF. At the DNA level, the sequence is TGTGCCAGCAGTTTCCAGGGAAGAGGGTCGAATGGCTACACCTTC.